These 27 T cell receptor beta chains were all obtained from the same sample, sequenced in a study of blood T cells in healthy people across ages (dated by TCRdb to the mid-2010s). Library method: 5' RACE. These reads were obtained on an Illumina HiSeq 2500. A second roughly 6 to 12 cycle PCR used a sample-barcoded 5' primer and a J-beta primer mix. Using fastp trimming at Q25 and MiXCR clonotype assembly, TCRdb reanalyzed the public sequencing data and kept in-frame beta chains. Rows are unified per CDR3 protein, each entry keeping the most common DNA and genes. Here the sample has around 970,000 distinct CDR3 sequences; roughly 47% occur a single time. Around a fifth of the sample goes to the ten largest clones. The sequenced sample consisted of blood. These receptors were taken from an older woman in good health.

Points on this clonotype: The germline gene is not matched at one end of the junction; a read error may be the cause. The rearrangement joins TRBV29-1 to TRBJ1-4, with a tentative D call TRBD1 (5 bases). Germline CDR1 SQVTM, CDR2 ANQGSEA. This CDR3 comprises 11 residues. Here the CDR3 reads CSGESGRGLFF. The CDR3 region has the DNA TGCAGCGGTGAATCGGGGAGGGGACTGTTTTTT.

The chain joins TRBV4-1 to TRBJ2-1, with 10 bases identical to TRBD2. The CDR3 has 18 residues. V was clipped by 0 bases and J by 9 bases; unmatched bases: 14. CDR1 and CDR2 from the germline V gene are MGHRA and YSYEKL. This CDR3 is CASSQEIPSGRNVPEQFF. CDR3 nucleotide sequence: TGCGCCAGCAGCCAAGAAATCCCTAGCGGGAGAAATGTTCCTGAGCAGTTCTTC.

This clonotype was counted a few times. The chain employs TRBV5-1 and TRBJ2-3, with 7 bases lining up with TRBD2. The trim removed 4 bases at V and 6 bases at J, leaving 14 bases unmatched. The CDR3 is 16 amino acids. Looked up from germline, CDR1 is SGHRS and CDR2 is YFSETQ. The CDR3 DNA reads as TGCGCCAGCAGCCCACAGCGGGGTCCTTCTTCGGATACGCAGTATTTT. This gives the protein CASSPQRGPSSDTQYF. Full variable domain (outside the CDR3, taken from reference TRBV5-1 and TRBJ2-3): KAGVTQTPRYLIKTRGQQVTLSCSPISGHRSVSWYQQTPGQGLQFLFEYFSETQRNKGNFPGRFSGRQFSNSRSEMNVSTLELGDSALYLCASSPQRGPSSDTQYFGPGTRLTVL.

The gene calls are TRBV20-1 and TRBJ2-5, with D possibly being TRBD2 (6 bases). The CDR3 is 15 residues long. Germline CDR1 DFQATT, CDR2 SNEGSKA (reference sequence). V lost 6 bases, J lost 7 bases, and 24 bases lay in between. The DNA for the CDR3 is TGCAGTGCCCCGTTTGCCGCGGGGCGTCCAGCGACCCAGTACTTC. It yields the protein CSAPFAAGRPATQYF.

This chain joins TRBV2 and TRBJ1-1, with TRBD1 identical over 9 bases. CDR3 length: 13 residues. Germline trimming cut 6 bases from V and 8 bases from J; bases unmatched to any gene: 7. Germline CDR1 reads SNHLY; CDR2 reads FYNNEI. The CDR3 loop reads CASRADRGKEAFF. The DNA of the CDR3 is TGTGCCAGCAGGGCGGACAGGGGAAAAGAAGCTTTCTTT.

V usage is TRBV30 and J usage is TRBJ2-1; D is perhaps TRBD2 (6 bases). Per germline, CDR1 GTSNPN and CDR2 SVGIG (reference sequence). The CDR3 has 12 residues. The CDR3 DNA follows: TGTGGCTGCAGACGGGAGCGTGATGAGCAGTTCTTC. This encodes CGCRRERDEQFF.

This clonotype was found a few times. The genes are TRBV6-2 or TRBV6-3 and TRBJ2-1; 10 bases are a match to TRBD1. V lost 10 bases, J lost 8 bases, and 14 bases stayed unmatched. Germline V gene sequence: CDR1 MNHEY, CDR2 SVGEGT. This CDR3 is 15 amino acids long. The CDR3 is CATLLRDRGKDEQFF. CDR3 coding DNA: TGTGCCACTCTACTCCGGGACAGGGGCAAAGATGAGCAGTTCTTC.

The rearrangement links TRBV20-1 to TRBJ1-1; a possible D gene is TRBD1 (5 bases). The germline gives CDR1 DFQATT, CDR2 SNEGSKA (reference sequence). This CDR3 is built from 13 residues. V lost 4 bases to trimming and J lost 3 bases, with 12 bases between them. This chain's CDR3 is CSATGFSYTEAFF. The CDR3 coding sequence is TGCAGTGCTACAGGGTTTTCATACACTGAAGCTTTCTTT.

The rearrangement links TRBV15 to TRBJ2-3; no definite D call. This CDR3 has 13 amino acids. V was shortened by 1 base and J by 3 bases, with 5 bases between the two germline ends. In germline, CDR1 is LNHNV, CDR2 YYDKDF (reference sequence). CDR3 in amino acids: CATSRGPTDTQYF. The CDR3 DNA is TGTGCCACCAGCAGAGGCCCGACAGATACGCAGTATTTT.

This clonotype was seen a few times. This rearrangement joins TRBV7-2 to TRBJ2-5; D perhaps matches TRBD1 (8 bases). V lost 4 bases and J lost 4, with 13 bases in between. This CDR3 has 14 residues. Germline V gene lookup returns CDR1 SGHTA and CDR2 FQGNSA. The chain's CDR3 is CASSYTGGGETQYF. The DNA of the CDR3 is TGTGCCAGCAGCTACACAGGGGGGGGAGAGACCCAGTACTTC.

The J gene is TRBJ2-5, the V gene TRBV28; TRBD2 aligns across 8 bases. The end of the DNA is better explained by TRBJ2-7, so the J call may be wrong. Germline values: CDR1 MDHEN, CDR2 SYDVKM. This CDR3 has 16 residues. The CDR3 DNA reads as TGTGCCAGCAGTTTATATTCCGGGAGGGGATTCGACGAGCAGTACTTC. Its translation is CASSLYSGRGFDEQYF.

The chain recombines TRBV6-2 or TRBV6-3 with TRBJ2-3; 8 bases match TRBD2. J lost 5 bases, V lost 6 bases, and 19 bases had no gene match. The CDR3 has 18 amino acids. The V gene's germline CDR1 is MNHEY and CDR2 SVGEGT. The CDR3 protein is CASRKNLLLAVRGDTQYF. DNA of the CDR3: TGTGCCAGCAGGAAGAACCTCCTACTAGCGGTAAGAGGAGATACGCAGTATTTT.

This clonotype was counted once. DNA for the CDR3: TGCGCCAGCGGGGGAGGAGCGGGAGGCCACAATGAGCAGTTCTTC. Residues: CASGGGAGGHNEQFF. The V gene is TRBV5-1, the J gene TRBJ2-1; 9 bases agree with TRBD2. The CDR3 spans 15 residues. V was clipped by 7 bases and J by 5 bases; unmatched bases: 10. The V gene's germline CDR1 is SGHRS and CDR2 YFSETQ.

CDR3 protein: CASRDRDFYTEAFF. The DNA for the CDR3 is TGTGCCAGCAGGGACAGGGATTTTTACACTGAAGCTTTCTTT. This sequence joins TRBV6-5 and TRBJ1-1; 8 bases match TRBD1. CDR1 and CDR2 (germline): MNHEY, SVGAGI. V gave up 6 bases and J gave up 3 bases; unmatched junction bases: 6. CDR3 length: 14 amino acids.

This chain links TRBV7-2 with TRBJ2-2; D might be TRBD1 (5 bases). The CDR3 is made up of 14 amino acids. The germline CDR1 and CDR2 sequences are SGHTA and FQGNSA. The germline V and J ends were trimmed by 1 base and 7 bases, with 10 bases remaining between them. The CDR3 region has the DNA TGTGCCAGCAGCTTAGTTTTCCAGGGCGGGGAGCTGTTTTTT. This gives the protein CASSLVFQGGELFF.

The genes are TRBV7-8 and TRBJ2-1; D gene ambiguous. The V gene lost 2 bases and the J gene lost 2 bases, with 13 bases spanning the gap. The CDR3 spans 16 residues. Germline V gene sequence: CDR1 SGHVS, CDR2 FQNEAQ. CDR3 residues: CASSLISSRTYNEQFF. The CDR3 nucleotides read TGTGCCAGCAGCTTAATATCCTCGCGCACCTACAATGAGCAGTTCTTC.

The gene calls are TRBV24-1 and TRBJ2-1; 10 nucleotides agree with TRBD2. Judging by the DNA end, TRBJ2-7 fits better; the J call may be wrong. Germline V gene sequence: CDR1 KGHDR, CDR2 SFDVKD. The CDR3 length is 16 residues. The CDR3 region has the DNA TGTGCCACCAGTGACCCAGCGGGAGGGCCCTACAATGAGCAGTACTTC. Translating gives CATSDPAGGPYNEQYF.

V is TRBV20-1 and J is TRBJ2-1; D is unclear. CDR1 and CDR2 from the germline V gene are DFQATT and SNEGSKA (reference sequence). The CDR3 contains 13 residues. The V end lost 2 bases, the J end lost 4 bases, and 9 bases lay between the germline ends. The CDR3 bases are TGCAGTGCTAGACAGCCTGATTACAATGAGCAGTTCTTC. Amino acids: CSARQPDYNEQFF.

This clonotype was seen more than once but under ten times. CDR3 loop: CSVEPLNYGYTF. The CDR3 DNA is TGCAGCGTTGAACCACTCAACTATGGCTACACCTTC. The rearrangement joins TRBV29-1 to TRBJ1-2; no clear D gene. Germline lookup yields CDR1 SQVTM and CDR2 ANQGSEA. The CDR3 runs to 12 residues. Trimming took 2 bases from V and 2 from J, leaving 6 bases between them.

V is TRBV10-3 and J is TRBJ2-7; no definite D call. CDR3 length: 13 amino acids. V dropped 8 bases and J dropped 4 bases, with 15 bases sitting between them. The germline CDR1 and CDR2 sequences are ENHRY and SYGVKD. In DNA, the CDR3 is TGTGCCATCGTGGAGCAAGTGGGGTACGAGCAGTACTTC. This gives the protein CAIVEQVGYEQYF.

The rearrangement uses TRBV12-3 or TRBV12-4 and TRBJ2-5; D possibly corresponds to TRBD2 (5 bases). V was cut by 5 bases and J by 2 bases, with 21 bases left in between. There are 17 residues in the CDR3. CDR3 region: CASSKIQTINSQETQYF. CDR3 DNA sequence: TGTGCCAGCAGTAAGATTCAGACTATCAACTCTCAAGAGACCCAGTACTTC.

The CDR3 DNA is TGCAGTGCTATCGCGGGGGGGGCGCGGGGCACTGAAGCTTTCTTT. The encoded protein is CSAIAGGARGTEAFF. The chain has TRBV20-1 and TRBJ1-1; the D gene is possibly TRBD1 (6 bases). Germline assignment: CDR1 DFQATT and CDR2 SNEGSKA (reference sequence). CDR3 length equals 15 residues. Trimming took 4 bases from V and 4 from J, leaving 19 bases between them.

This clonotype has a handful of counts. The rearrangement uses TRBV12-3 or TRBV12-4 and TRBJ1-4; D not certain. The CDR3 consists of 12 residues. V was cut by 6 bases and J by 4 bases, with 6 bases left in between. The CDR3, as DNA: TGTGCCAGCAGCCCCATTAATGAAAAACTGTTTTTT. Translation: CASSPINEKLFF.

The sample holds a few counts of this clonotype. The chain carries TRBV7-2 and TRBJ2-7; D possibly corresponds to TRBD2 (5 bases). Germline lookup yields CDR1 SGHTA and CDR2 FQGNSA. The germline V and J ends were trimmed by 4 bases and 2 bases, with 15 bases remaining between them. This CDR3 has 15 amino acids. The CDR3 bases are TGTGCCAGCAGCTCCACCTCGGGCGGGCCCTACGAGCAGTACTTC. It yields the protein CASSSTSGGPYEQYF.

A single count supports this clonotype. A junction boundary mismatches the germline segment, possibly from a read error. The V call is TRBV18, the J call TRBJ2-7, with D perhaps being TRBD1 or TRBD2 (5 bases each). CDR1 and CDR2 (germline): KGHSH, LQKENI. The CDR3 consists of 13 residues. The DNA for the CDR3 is TGTGCCGGCTCACCTCGAGGGGATAACGAGCAGTACTTC. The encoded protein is CAGSPRGDNEQYF. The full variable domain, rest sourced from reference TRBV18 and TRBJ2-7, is NAGVMQNPRHLVRRRGQEARLRCSPMKGHSHVYWYRQLPEEGLKFMVYLQKENIIDESGMPKERFSAEFPKEGPSILRIQQVVRGDSAAYFCAGSPRGDNEQYFGPGTRLTVT.

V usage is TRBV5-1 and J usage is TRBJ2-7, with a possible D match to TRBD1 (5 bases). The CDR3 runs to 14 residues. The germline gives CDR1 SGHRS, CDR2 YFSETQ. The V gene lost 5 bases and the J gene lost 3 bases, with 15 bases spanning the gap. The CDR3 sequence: CASRGSDKNYEQYF. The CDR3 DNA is TGCGCCAGCAGGGGATCGGACAAGAACTACGAGCAGTACTTC.

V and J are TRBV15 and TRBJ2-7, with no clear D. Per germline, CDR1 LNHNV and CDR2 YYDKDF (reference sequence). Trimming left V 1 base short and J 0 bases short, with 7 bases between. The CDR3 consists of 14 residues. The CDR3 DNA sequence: TGTGCCACCAGCAGAGTCGCGAGCTCCTACGAGCAGTACTTC. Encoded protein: CATSRVASSYEQYF.